The 30 T cell receptor beta chains below were found in one sample sequenced in a study of T-cell memory formation after mild COVID-19 (dated by TCRdb to about 2021). Libraries were constructed by 5' RACE. Sequencing was carried out with an Illumina NovaSeq 6000. Using fastp trimming at Q25 and MiXCR clonotype assembly, TCRdb reanalyzed the public sequencing data and kept in-frame beta chains. CDR3 protein sequences are deduplicated, and each keeps its most common genes and DNA. The table for this sample lists about 16,000 distinct CDR3 sequences; approximately 23% of them were counted only once. 60% to 70% of the sample is taken by the ten largest. The source material was PBMCs or a T cell subset sorted from them (not recorded which). The receptor source for this set is a man between 18 and 35 years old who had mild COVID-19 (a few samples of this study predate the infection). The sample titles of this study are shuffled in the database, so cell type and time point are left out; the donor was told from shared clones.

The rearrangement joins TRBV7-8 to TRBJ2-5, with 7 bases that match TRBD2. V lost 5 bases and J lost 4; bases outside the gene matches: 7. The CDR3 is 14 residues long. Germline V CDR1 and CDR2: SGHVS, FQNEAQ. Here the CDR3 reads CASSPRGGRETQYF. The DNA for the CDR3 is TGTGCCAGCAGCCCTCGCGGGGGACGAGAGACCCAGTACTTC.

The CDR3 loop is CASSMGYEQYV. The CDR3 DNA reads as TGTGCCAGCAGTATGGGCTACGAGCAGTACGTC. This chain uses TRBV6-2 or TRBV6-3 with TRBJ2-7; no definite D call. The CDR3 length is 11 residues. The V gene lost 5 bases and the J gene lost 3 bases, with 5 bases spanning the gap. The germline CDR1 and CDR2 sequences are MNHEY and SVGEGT.

The sample holds many counts of this clonotype. For the CDR3, the DNA is TGTGCCATCAGCTCGACCTGGACAGTAAGCACAGATACGCAGTATTTT. Protein product: CAISSTWTVSTDTQYF. The genes are TRBV10-3 and TRBJ2-3, with D perhaps matching TRBD1 (6 bases). This CDR3 is built from 16 residues. V lost 6 bases to trimming and J lost 0 bases, with 16 bases between them. Germline V gene data show CDR1 as ENHRY and CDR2 as SYGVKD.

J is TRBJ1-5 and V is TRBV14; D not resolved. CDR1 and CDR2 (germline): SGHDN, FVKESK. V lost 10 bases, J lost 2 bases, and 15 bases lay in between. The CDR3 has 14 amino acids. The CDR3 DNA reads TGTGCCACCAATCACCACTCGGGCAATCAGCCCCAGCATTTT. Translation: CATNHHSGNQPQHF.

This clonotype showed up just a few times. The V call is TRBV7-9, the J call TRBJ1-6; 7 nucleotides line up with TRBD1. This CDR3 comprises 17 residues. CDR1 is SEHNR, CDR2 FQNEAQ, per germline (reference sequence). The V segment lost 6 bases and the J segment 0 bases; nucleotides outside the gene matches: 8. The DNA for the CDR3 is TGTGCCAGCAGATCGGCGACAGGGAGCTCCTATAATTCACCCCTCCACTTT. Translation: CASRSATGSSYNSPLHF.

The chain joins TRBV7-6 to TRBJ2-7, with D possibly TRBD2 on 7 matching bases. V lost 5 bases and J lost 2, with 19 bases in between. The germline V gene has CDR1 SGHVS and CDR2 FNYEAQ. CDR3 length: 16 amino acids. This CDR3 is CASSNLLPGGTYEQYF. The CDR3 bases are TGTGCCAGCAGCAACCTCCTACCGGGGGGCACCTACGAGCAGTACTTC. Combining the CDR3 with reference TRBV7-6 and TRBJ2-7 gives the whole variable domain GAGVSQSPRYKVTKRGQDVALRCDPISGHVSLYWYRQALGQGPEFLTYFNYEAQQDKSGLPNDRFSAERPEGSISTLTIQRTEQRDSAMYRCASSNLLPGGTYEQYFGPGTRLTVT.

This clonotype came up a few times. The V gene is TRBV5-1, the J gene TRBJ1-2, with D possibly being TRBD1 (6 bases). CDR1 and CDR2 (germline): SGHRS, YFSETQ. The CDR3 sequence is 17 residues long. V was cut by 4 bases and J by 4 bases, with 23 bases left in between. For the CDR3, the DNA is TGCGCCAGCAGCCAGTCGGGGTTACAGGGTGTCGGCTATGGCTACACCTTC. It codes for CASSQSGLQGVGYGYTF.

Ten or more counts support this clonotype. The chain links TRBV6-6 to TRBJ2-5; D remains unclear. Per the germline V gene, CDR1 is MNHNY and CDR2 is SVGAGI (reference sequence). The CDR3 length is 12 residues. V gave up 3 bases and J gave up 7 bases, with 9 bases separating them. This CDR3 is CASSYGVGTQYF. The CDR3 DNA follows: TGTGCCAGCAGTTATGGGGTAGGGACCCAGTACTTC.

Many counts were recorded for this clonotype. The chain recombines TRBV6-5 with TRBJ1-4, with D unclear. V gave up 0 bases and J gave up 4 bases, with 6 bases separating them. This CDR3 contains 14 residues. From germline, CDR1 is MNHEY and CDR2 SVGAGI. This CDR3 is CASSYSAGNEKLFF. CDR3 bases: TGTGCCAGCAGTTACTCAGCCGGTAATGAAAAACTGTTTTTT.

This clonotype appeared many times. The V call is TRBV7-2, the J call TRBJ2-1; no definite D call. The germline V gene encodes CDR1 SGHTA and CDR2 FQGNSA. The V end lost 5 bases, the J end lost 7 bases, and 12 bases lay between the germline ends. The CDR3 length is 13 residues. The CDR3 is CASSRPLGNEQFF. Here the CDR3 DNA reads TGTGCCAGCAGCCGCCCTCTTGGGAATGAGCAGTTCTTC. Together with reference TRBV7-2 and TRBJ2-1, the CDR3 gives the full variable domain: GAGVSQSPSNKVTEKGKDVELRCDPISGHTALYWYRQSLGQGLEFLIYFQGNSAPDKSGLPSDRFSAERTGGSVSTLTIQRTQQEDSAVYLCASSRPLGNEQFFGPGTRLTVL.

Many counts were recorded for this clonotype. V and J are TRBV4-3 and TRBJ2-6; 7 bases are shared with TRBD1. Germline values: CDR1 LGHNA, CDR2 YSLEER. The CDR3 covers 16 residues. V lost 1 base, J lost 0 bases, and 0 bases stayed unmatched. CDR3 bases: TGCGCCAGCAGCCAAGCAGGGGGCTCTGGGGCCAACGTCCTGACTTTC. It encodes CASSQAGGSGANVLTF.

This clonotype has ten or more counts. The chain employs TRBV10-3 and TRBJ2-7; 8 nucleotides match TRBD2. The CDR3 sequence is 15 residues long. The junction had 7 bases not matched to a gene; V was cut back by 1 base and J by 5 bases. CDR1 and CDR2 (germline): ENHRY, SYGVKD. The chain's CDR3 is CAISEWGGGPHEQYF. The CDR3 DNA reads as TGTGCCATCAGTGAGTGGGGCGGGGGGCCGCACGAGCAGTACTTC.

This clonotype was seen ten or more times. J is TRBJ2-3 and V is TRBV2; TRBD2 matches 9 bases. The CDR3 is 13 residues long. After removal of 6 bases from V and 9 bases from J, the junction contained 7 bases not matched to a gene. Germline-derived CDR1 and CDR2 are SNHLY and FYNNEI. This CDR3 reads CASSPPSGVTQYF. The CDR3 nucleotides are TGTGCCAGCAGCCCCCCTAGCGGGGTCACGCAGTATTTT.

This clonotype was seen many times. This sequence joins TRBV12-3 or TRBV12-4 and TRBJ2-1; a possible D gene is TRBD1 (5 bases). V was shortened by 6 bases and J by 8 bases, with 17 bases between the two germline ends. The CDR3 sequence is 14 residues long. The CDR3 DNA sequence: TGTGCCAGCAGGGGGAAGGGGATTTGGCATGAGCAGTTCTTC. Protein product: CASRGKGIWHEQFF.

CDR3 DNA: TGCGCCAGCAGCCAAGATACGCCAGTGAGCACAGATACGCAGTATTTT. Protein: CASSQDTPVSTDTQYF. This chain joins TRBV4-3 and TRBJ2-3; no reliable D call. Germline CDR1 and CDR2: LGHNA and YSLEER. CDR3 length: 16 residues. V was cut by 0 bases and J by 0 bases, with 10 bases left in between.

This clonotype was recorded many times. V gene TRBV7-3 combines with J gene TRBJ2-2; D unresolved. Germline V CDR1 and CDR2: SGHTA, FQGTGA. CDR3 length: 14 amino acids. The V end lost 5 bases, the J end lost 1 base, and 8 bases lay between the germline ends. As DNA, the CDR3 is TGTGCCAGCAGCAACATACAGAACACCGGGGAGCTGTTTTTT. Its protein is CASSNIQNTGELFF. Together with reference TRBV7-3 and TRBJ2-2, the CDR3 gives the full variable domain: GAGVSQTPSNKVTEKGKYVELRCDPISGHTALYWYRQSLGQGPEFLIYFQGTGAADDSGLPNDRFFAVRPEGSVSTLKIQRTERGDSAVYLCASSNIQNTGELFFGEGSRLTVL.

This chain connects TRBV5-6 to TRBJ2-4; unclear D gene. The germline V gene has CDR1 SGHDT and CDR2 YYEEEE. CDR3 size: 11 residues. V gave up 1 base and J gave up 9 bases, with 5 bases separating them. The CDR3 sequence: CASSLMGIQYF. CDR3 sequence (DNA): TGTGCCAGCAGCTTGATGGGCATTCAGTACTTC.

This clonotype was seen a few times. This chain links TRBV5-1 with TRBJ2-1; weak D call: TRBD1 (7 bases). Trimming cost V 1 base and J 3 bases, with 17 bases left between them. The length of the CDR3 is 17 residues. Per the germline V gene, CDR1 is SGHRS and CDR2 is YFSETQ. This chain's CDR3 is CASSLLGGGVYYNEQFF. Written as DNA, the CDR3 is TGCGCCAGCAGCTTGTTAGGAGGGGGCGTTTACTACAATGAGCAGTTCTTC.

This clonotype was detected many times. The V call is TRBV6-5, the J call TRBJ2-5; D might be TRBD1 or TRBD2, each matching 7 bases. Germline V gene sequence: CDR1 MNHEY, CDR2 SVGAGI. Trimming took 4 bases from V and 5 from J, leaving 17 bases between them. The CDR3 consists of 15 residues. CDR3 nucleotides: TGTGCCAGCAGTTCCCAGGGGGGGCGTGTGGAGACCCAGTACTTC. Translation gives CASSSQGGRVETQYF.

This chain links TRBV5-8 with TRBJ2-7; D possibly corresponds to TRBD1 (6 bases). Trimming removed 0 bases from V and 1 base from J, with 14 bases in between. Germline V gene data show CDR1 as SGHTS and CDR2 as YDEGEE. The CDR3 length is 16 residues. The DNA of the CDR3 is TGTGCCAGCAGCTTGGAATGGGGACACCGGTCCTACGAGCAGTACGTC. This encodes CASSLEWGHRSYEQYV.

This clonotype was seen ten or more times. The CDR3: CASSLSGLGNQPQHF. In nucleotides, the CDR3 is TGTGCCAGCAGCTTATCAGGGTTGGGAAATCAGCCCCAGCATTTT. The rearrangement uses TRBV7-6 and TRBJ1-5; the D gene is possibly TRBD1 (5 bases). V lost 2 bases, J lost 4 bases, and 12 bases lay in between. CDR3 length: 15 residues. In germline, CDR1 is SGHVS, CDR2 FNYEAQ.

Many counts were recorded for this clonotype. CDR3 sequence (DNA): TGCGCCAGCAGCTTGCTAGGACAGTACAATGAGCAGTTCTTC. Encoded protein: CASSLLGQYNEQFF. The chain combines TRBV5-1 with TRBJ2-1; TRBD1 is a possible D gene (6 bases). CDR1 is SGHRS, CDR2 YFSETQ, per germline. The V end was cut by 1 base, the J end by 4 bases, with 9 bases between. This CDR3 has 14 amino acids.

The table lists this clonotype with many counts. The chain is built from TRBV4-3 and TRBJ1-2; D gene ambiguous. The V end was cut by 0 bases, the J end by 2 bases, with 16 bases between. There are 17 residues in the CDR3. Germline values: CDR1 LGHNA, CDR2 YSLEER. DNA of the CDR3: TGCGCCAGCAGCCAAGAAGGTCCCCTAAGATGGAACTATGGCTACACCTTC. It is translated as CASSQEGPLRWNYGYTF.

In this sample, this clonotype turned up many times. The chain links TRBV12-3 or TRBV12-4 to TRBJ1-1; D unclear. CDR3 length: 12 residues. With 6 bases removed from V and 1 base from J, the gap between germline ends came to 6 bases. CDR3 DNA: TGTGCCAGCAGACAGCCGAACACTGAAGCTTTCTTT. Translating gives CASRQPNTEAFF.

The J gene is TRBJ2-3, the V gene TRBV9, with 12 bases lining up with TRBD1. CDR1 is SGDLS and CDR2 is YYNGEE in the germline V gene. The ends lost 0 bases at V and 0 bases at J; junction bases unmatched: 14. The CDR3 loop spans 21 amino acids. The CDR3 region has the DNA TGTGCCAGCAGCGTAGGGGTGGGACAGGGGGCTTGGGTCCCTAGCACAGATACGCAGTATTTT. It yields the protein CASSVGVGQGAWVPSTDTQYF.

This clonotype was seen many times. V usage is TRBV27 and J usage is TRBJ2-5; D is undetermined. V dropped 0 bases and J dropped 0 bases, with 11 bases sitting between them. CDR3 length equals 16 residues. CDR1 is MNHEY, CDR2 SMNVEV, per germline (reference sequence). CDR3: CASSLSETANQETQYF. The CDR3 DNA reads as TGTGCCAGCAGTTTATCGGAAACAGCAAACCAAGAGACCCAGTACTTC.

The chain combines TRBV12-3 or TRBV12-4 with TRBJ2-1; D gene ambiguous. The CDR3 is made up of 13 amino acids. With 9 bases removed from V and 7 bases from J, the gap between germline ends came to 16 bases. The CDR3 loop is CASVPGPRNEQFF. CDR3 nucleotides: TGTGCCAGTGTACCGGGCCCTCGGAATGAGCAGTTCTTC.

This clonotype was observed a few times. The V and J genes are TRBV7-3 and TRBJ2-1, with TRBD2 matching 7 bases. The CDR3 consists of 15 residues. Germline V gene sequence: CDR1 SGHTA, CDR2 FQGTGA. The V gene end was trimmed by 2 bases and the J gene end by 3 bases; junction bases not matched to a gene: 4. The CDR3, as DNA: TGTGCCAGCAGCTTAGCTGGGGGGGTCTACAATGAGCAGTTCTTC. It translates to CASSLAGGVYNEQFF.

This clonotype was seen many times. The chain couples TRBV6-5 to TRBJ2-3; no reliable D call. There are 14 residues in the CDR3. Germline CDR1 is MNHEY and CDR2 is SVGAGI. The V gene lost 4 bases and the J gene lost 6 bases, with 14 bases spanning the gap. The CDR3 protein is CASSSSFGGDTQYF. CDR3 DNA sequence: TGTGCCAGCAGTTCCAGTTTCGGCGGCGATACGCAGTATTTT.

This clonotype was seen many times. The chain carries TRBV19 and TRBJ1-6, with a tentative D call TRBD1 (5 bases). V was pared by 7 bases and J by 6 bases, with 13 bases between. Germline values: CDR1 LNHDA, CDR2 SQIVND (reference sequence). The CDR3 has 14 amino acids. As DNA, the CDR3 is TGTGCCAGTACCCCTGGGGGGGGTAATTCACCCCTCCACTTT. It yields the protein CASTPGGGNSPLHF.